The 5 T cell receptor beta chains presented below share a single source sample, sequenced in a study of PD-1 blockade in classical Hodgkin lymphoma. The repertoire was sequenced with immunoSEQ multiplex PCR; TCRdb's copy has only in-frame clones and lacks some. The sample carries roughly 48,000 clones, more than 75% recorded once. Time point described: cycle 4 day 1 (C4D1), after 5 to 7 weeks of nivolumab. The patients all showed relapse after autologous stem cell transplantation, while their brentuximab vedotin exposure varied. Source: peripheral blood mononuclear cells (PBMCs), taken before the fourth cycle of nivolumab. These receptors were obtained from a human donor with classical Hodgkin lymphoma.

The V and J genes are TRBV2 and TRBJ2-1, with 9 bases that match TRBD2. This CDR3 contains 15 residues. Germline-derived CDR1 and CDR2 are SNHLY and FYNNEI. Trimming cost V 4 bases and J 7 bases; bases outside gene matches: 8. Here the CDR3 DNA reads TGTGCCAGCAGTGGGTTAGCGGGAGCGGGGAATGAGCAGTTCTTC. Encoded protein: CASSGLAGAGNEQFF.

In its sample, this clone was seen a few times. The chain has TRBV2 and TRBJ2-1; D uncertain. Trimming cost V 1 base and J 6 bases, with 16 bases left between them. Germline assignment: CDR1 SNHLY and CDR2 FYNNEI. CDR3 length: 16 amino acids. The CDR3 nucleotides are TGTGCCAGCAGTGAAGGTGGGAAGAGCTACACCAATGAGCAGTTCTTC. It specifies CASSEGGKSYTNEQFF.

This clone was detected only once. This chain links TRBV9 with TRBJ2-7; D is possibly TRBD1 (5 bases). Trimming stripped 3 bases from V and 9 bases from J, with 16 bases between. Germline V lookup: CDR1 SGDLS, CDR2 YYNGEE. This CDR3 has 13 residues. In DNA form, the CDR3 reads TGTGCCAGCAGCGACAATCAGGGATACAGGCAGTACTTC. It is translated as CASSDNQGYRQYF.

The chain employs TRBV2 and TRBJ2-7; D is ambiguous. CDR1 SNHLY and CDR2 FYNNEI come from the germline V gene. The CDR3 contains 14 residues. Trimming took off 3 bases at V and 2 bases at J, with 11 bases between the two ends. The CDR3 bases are TGTGCCAGCAGTGAGCCCCGTCGGACCTACGAGCAGTACTTC. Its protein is CASSEPRRTYEQYF.

The chain's CDR3 is CASRVSGPSQETQYF. In DNA, the CDR3 is TGTGCCAGCAGGGTTAGCGGACCCAGCCAAGAGACCCAGTACTTC. The chain couples TRBV2 to TRBJ2-5, with D maybe TRBD2 (6 bases). This CDR3 has 15 residues. Germline V lookup: CDR1 SNHLY, CDR2 FYNNEI. Trimming took off 6 bases at V and 1 base at J, with 15 bases between the two ends.